What follows are 27 T cell receptor beta chains derived from one specimen sequenced in a study of CD8 T cells in Susac syndrome. RNA amounts of 0.5 to 1 ug underwent reverse transcription with random hexamers. TCRdb re-derived calls from the immunoSEQ multiplex PCR reads in MiXCR, one entry per CDR3 protein. The table records over 95,000 distinct CDR3 sequences, about nine tenths of them present only once. Sequencing was performed on CD8+ T cells from PBMCs. These TCRs come from a human donor in good health.

The chain links TRBV18 to TRBJ2-3; D gene ambiguous. V was clipped by 2 bases and J by 1 base, with 10 bases between them. There are 15 residues in the CDR3. In germline, CDR1 is KGHSH, CDR2 LQKENI. The CDR3 DNA reads as TGTGCCAGCTCACCATCTCCGGGTGGCACAGATACGCAGTATTTT. It yields the protein CASSPSPGGTDTQYF.

The chain recombines TRBV7-8 with TRBJ1-1, with a possible D match to TRBD1 (5 bases). The germline V gene has CDR1 SGHVS and CDR2 FQNEAQ. The V end was cut by 4 bases, the J end by 8 bases, with 11 bases between. CDR3 length: 12 amino acids. CDR3 protein: CASSSRDGEAFF. Here the CDR3 DNA reads TGTGCCAGCAGCTCGCGGGACGGGGAAGCTTTCTTT.

The chain uses TRBV29-1 and TRBJ2-1; D is ambiguous. Germline V gene data show CDR1 as SQVTM and CDR2 as ANQGSEA. The V end lost 2 bases, the J end lost 9 bases, and 17 bases lay between the germline ends. The CDR3 loop spans 14 amino acids. The CDR3 region has the DNA TGCAGCGTTGAATACCCCCAGCTCGGTAGTGAGCAGTTCTTC. This gives the protein CSVEYPQLGSEQFF.

The V gene is TRBV14, the J gene TRBJ2-5, with TRBD1 matching over 7 bases. Germline values: CDR1 SGHDN, CDR2 FVKESK. With 1 base clipped from V and 4 bases from J, the junction kept 3 bases outside the gene matches. The CDR3 spans 14 residues. This chain's CDR3 is CASSQVHRGETQYF. The DNA for the CDR3 is TGTGCCAGCAGCCAAGTGCACAGGGGAGAGACCCAGTACTTC.

The chain combines TRBV4-2 with TRBJ2-7; TRBD1 is a possible D gene (6 bases). The germline V gene has CDR1 LGHNA and CDR2 YNFKEQ. Trimming pared 4 bases from V and 3 bases from J, leaving 7 bases between. The CDR3 spans 12 residues. CDR3 in amino acids: CASSLQGYEQYF. CDR3 bases: TGTGCCAGCAGCCTACAGGGCTACGAGCAGTACTTC.

The count of this clonotype is one. The gene calls are TRBV19 and TRBJ1-1; D unclear. V was trimmed by 7 bases and J by 4 bases, leaving 13 bases between them. There are 13 residues in the CDR3. The germline gives CDR1 LNHDA, CDR2 SQIVND (reference sequence). DNA for the CDR3: TGTGCCAGTACCCCAGGTTTGGGCACTGAAGCTTTCTTT. It translates to CASTPGLGTEAFF.

J is TRBJ1-4 and V is TRBV5-1; TRBD1 matches 8 bases. There are 15 residues in the CDR3. Germline-derived CDR1 and CDR2 are SGHRS and YFSETQ. V was pared by 0 bases and J by 6 bases, with 4 bases of the junction left unmatched. Written as DNA, the CDR3 is TGCGCCAGCAGCTTGGGACAGGGGAAGGATGAAAAACTGTTTTTT. It yields the protein CASSLGQGKDEKLFF.

The chain carries TRBV20-1 and TRBJ1-1; D not certain. Germline CDR1 DFQATT, CDR2 SNEGSKA (reference sequence). CDR3 length equals 13 residues. With 6 bases removed from V and 5 bases from J, the gap between germline ends came to 16 bases. Written as DNA, the CDR3 is TGCAGTGCCCAAACTAACGCGGAGACTGAAGCTTTCTTT. Its translation is CSAQTNAETEAFF.

This clonotype was counted only a few times. Sequence at one end of the junction differs from germline and may be a read error. The rearrangement uses TRBV15 and TRBJ1-1; D gene unclear. The CDR3 has 13 amino acids. From germline, CDR1 is LNHNV and CDR2 YYDKDF (reference sequence). CDR3 sequence reads: CATSRDRNIEAFF. The CDR3 nucleotides are TGTGCCACCAGCAGAGATCGTAACATTGAAGCTTTCTTT.

The chain carries TRBV12-5 and TRBJ1-2; possible D gene TRBD1, 5 bases. Germline V gives CDR1 LGHNT, CDR2 FRNRAP. The CDR3 extends over 12 amino acids. V was clipped by 2 bases and J by 6 bases, with 7 bases between them. The CDR3: CASGLPRDGYTF. In nucleotides, the CDR3 is TGTGCTAGTGGTTTGCCCAGGGATGGCTACACCTTC. The full variable domain, with the rest looked up from reference TRBV12-5 and TRBJ1-2, is DARVTQTPRHKVTEMGQEVTMRCQPILGHNTVFWYRQTMMQGLELLAYFRNRAPLDDSGMPKDRFSAEMPDATLATLKIQPSEPRDSAVYFCASGLPRDGYTFGSGTRLTVV.

The chain recombines TRBV5-6 with TRBJ1-1; D unclear. The CDR3 contains 12 residues. The germline V gene has CDR1 SGHDT and CDR2 YYEEEE. Trimming left V 0 bases short and J 7 bases short, with 7 bases between. The CDR3 sequence: CASSLGSHEAFF. The CDR3 nucleotides read TGTGCCAGCAGCTTGGGGTCCCATGAAGCTTTCTTT.

This clonotype was seen just once. The chain has TRBV3-1 and TRBJ2-1; D may match TRBD1 or TRBD2 (7 bases each). Trimming shortened V by 2 bases and J by 1 base, and 15 bases separated the two germline ends. Germline CDR1 reads LGHDT; CDR2 reads YNNKEL (reference sequence). This CDR3 contains 17 residues. CDR3 coding DNA: TGTGCCAGCAGCCAAAGAGGGGGCGGGGGATCCTACAATGAGCAGTTCTTC. Amino acids: CASSQRGGGGSYNEQFF.

The V gene is TRBV6-6, the J gene TRBJ2-7, with 8 bases matching TRBD2. CDR1 is MNHNY and CDR2 is SVGAGI in the germline V gene (reference sequence). This CDR3 spans 13 amino acids. V trimming: 5 bases; J trimming: 6 bases; junction bases outside the gene matches: 6. The CDR3 DNA reads TGTGCCAGCAGTGGGGGCGGGGGGTTCGAGCAGTACTTC. Amino acids: CASSGGGGFEQYF.

To note about this clonotype: The junction differs from germline at one of its ends, possibly a read error. The V and J genes are TRBV7-9 and TRBJ1-2; a possible D gene is TRBD1 (5 bases). This CDR3 has 14 amino acids. Per germline, CDR1 SEHNR and CDR2 FQNEAQ (reference sequence). CDR3 DNA sequence: TGTGCCAGCAGCTTAGGATGGGGGTTAAATGGCTACGCCTTC. Amino acids: CASSLGWGLNGYAF.

J is TRBJ1-2 and V is TRBV19; 7 nucleotides line up with TRBD1. The germline gives CDR1 LNHDA, CDR2 SQIVND (reference sequence). The CDR3 totals 16 residues. J was trimmed by 0 bases and V by 9 bases; bases with no gene match: 13. The CDR3 region has the DNA TGTGCCAGCGGAAAAGGGATGACAGGGACTAACTATGGCTACACCTTC. Translating it yields CASGKGMTGTNYGYTF.

In its sample, this clonotype was seen once. The rearrangement links TRBV15 to TRBJ2-3; D gene ambiguous. The CDR3 runs 12 residues. Germline loops: CDR1 LNHNV, CDR2 YYDKDF (reference sequence). V was shortened by 2 bases and J by 0 bases, with 0 bases between the two germline ends. CDR3 bases: TGTGCCACCAGCAGAAGCACAGATACGCAGTATTTT. Its protein product is CATSRSTDTQYF.

This clonotype was detected only once. The chain links TRBV7-9 to TRBJ1-4; TRBD1 might be the D (5 bases). CDR1 SEHNR and CDR2 FQNEAQ come from the germline V gene (reference sequence). The CDR3 covers 17 residues. The ends were cut back, 5 bases at V and 0 bases at J, with 16 bases in the middle. The CDR3 protein is CASSLGGTVATNEKLFF. CDR3 in DNA: TGTGCCAGCAGCCTTGGAGGGACGGTTGCAACTAATGAAAAACTGTTTTTT.

The chain links TRBV10-3 to TRBJ1-5; a weak D match, TRBD1 (5 bases). Trimming stripped 4 bases from V and 2 bases from J, with 12 bases between. Germline CDR1 ENHRY, CDR2 SYGVKD. CDR3 length: 15 residues. This CDR3 reads CAISGSLQGNQPQHF. The CDR3 coding sequence is TGTGCCATCAGTGGGTCTTTACAGGGCAATCAGCCCCAGCATTTT.

This chain uses TRBV7-2 with TRBJ2-7, with D maybe TRBD1 (6 bases). Germline lookup yields CDR1 SGHTA and CDR2 FQGNSA. V lost 0 bases and J lost 2, with 14 bases in between. This CDR3 region has 16 residues. CDR3 loop: CASSLAHRDTTYEQYF. The CDR3, as DNA: TGTGCCAGCAGCTTAGCTCACAGGGATACAACCTACGAGCAGTACTTC.

The J gene is TRBJ2-6, the V gene TRBV19; maybe TRBD1 (6 bases). This CDR3 spans 16 amino acids. Trimming cost V 5 bases and J 2 bases, with 13 bases left between them. Looked up from germline, CDR1 is LNHDA and CDR2 is SQIVND (reference sequence). The CDR3 spells CASSPRTVAGANVLTF. CDR3 bases: TGTGCCAGTAGTCCCCGGACAGTTGCTGGGGCCAACGTCCTGACTTTC.

V is TRBV20-1 and J is TRBJ2-5; D uncertain. Germline lookup yields CDR1 DFQATT and CDR2 SNEGSKA (reference sequence). The ends were cut back, 2 bases at V and 5 bases at J, with 9 bases in the middle. This CDR3 comprises 12 residues. DNA of the CDR3: TGCAGTGCTAGAAGTATGGGGGAGACCCAGTACTTC. Its protein product is CSARSMGETQYF.

V is TRBV2 and J is TRBJ2-7; D not resolved. The ends were cut back, 2 bases at V and 6 bases at J, with 14 bases in the middle. Germline CDR1 and CDR2: SNHLY and FYNNEI. This CDR3 has 14 amino acids. The CDR3 here is CASSELPSYGEQYF. CDR3 nucleotide sequence: TGTGCCAGCAGTGAACTTCCGTCCTACGGCGAGCAGTACTTC.

V and J are TRBV19 and TRBJ1-1; D not resolved. Trimming pared 3 bases from V and 1 base from J, leaving 6 bases between. The CDR3 has 13 amino acids. CDR1 and CDR2 (germline): LNHDA, SQIVND (reference sequence). The CDR3 nucleotides are TGTGCCAGTAGTATGGGAGAGAACACTGAAGCTTTCTTT. Its translation is CASSMGENTEAFF.

The rearrangement joins TRBV29-1 to TRBJ2-1, with D uncertain. V was cut by 5 bases and J by 6 bases, with 11 bases left in between. In germline, CDR1 is SQVTM, CDR2 ANQGSEA. The CDR3 loop spans 12 amino acids. CDR3 residues: CSVSFQSNEQFF. CDR3 DNA sequence: TGCAGCGTTAGTTTCCAGAGCAATGAGCAGTTCTTC.

The chain links TRBV7-2 to TRBJ2-1; the D is unclear. Germline V gene data show CDR1 as SGHTA and CDR2 as FQGNSA. This CDR3 has 11 residues. Between the trimmed V and J ends, which lost 5 bases and 10 bases, there was a span of 9 bases. CDR3 in DNA: TGTGCCAGCAGCCCCCGGGTCGAGCAGTTCTTC. Translation: CASSPRVEQFF.

The rearrangement joins TRBV6-2 or TRBV6-3 to TRBJ2-3, with 8 nucleotides matching TRBD1. V gave up 4 bases and J gave up 8 bases; unmatched junction bases: 11. From germline, CDR1 is MNHEY and CDR2 SVGEGT. The CDR3 extends over 15 amino acids. CDR3 protein: CASSSITHRGITQYF. CDR3 DNA: TGTGCCAGCAGTTCGATAACCCACAGGGGGATTACGCAGTATTTT.

The gene calls are TRBV6-2 or TRBV6-3 and TRBJ1-5; no clear D gene. Germline V gene sequence: CDR1 MNHEY, CDR2 SVGEGT. Trimming took off 0 bases at V and 6 bases at J, with 9 bases between the two ends. The CDR3 totals 14 residues. The CDR3 DNA is TGTGCCAGCAGTTACTCAACGGAAAGTCAGCCCCAGCATTTT. Translated: CASSYSTESQPQHF.